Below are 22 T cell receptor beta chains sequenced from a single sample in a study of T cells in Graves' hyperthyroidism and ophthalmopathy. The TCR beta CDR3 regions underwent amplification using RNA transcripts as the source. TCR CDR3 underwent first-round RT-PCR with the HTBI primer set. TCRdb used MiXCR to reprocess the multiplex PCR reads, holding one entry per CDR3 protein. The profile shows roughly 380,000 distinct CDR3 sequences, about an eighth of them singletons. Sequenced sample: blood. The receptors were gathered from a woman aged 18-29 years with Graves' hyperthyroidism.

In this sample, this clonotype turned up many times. CDR3 in amino acids: CAISEWTGMAQYF. In DNA form, the CDR3 reads TGTGCCATCAGTGAATGGACAGGAATGGCGCAGTACTTC. The rearrangement uses TRBV10-3 and TRBJ2-7; 7 bases fit TRBD1. CDR1 and CDR2 (germline): ENHRY, SYGVKD. The CDR3 is made up of 13 amino acids. With 3 bases clipped from V and 9 bases from J, the junction kept 8 bases outside the gene matches.

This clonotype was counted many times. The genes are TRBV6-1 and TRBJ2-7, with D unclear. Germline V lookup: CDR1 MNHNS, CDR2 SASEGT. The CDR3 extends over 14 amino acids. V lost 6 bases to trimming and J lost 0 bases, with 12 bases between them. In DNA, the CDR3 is TGTGCCAGCAGAAGGAAGACGGACTCCTACGAGCAGTACTTC. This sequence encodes CASRRKTDSYEQYF.

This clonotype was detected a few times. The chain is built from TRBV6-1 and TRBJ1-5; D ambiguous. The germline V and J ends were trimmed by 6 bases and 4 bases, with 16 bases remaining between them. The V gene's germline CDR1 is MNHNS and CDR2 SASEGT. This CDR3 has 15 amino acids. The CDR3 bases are TGTGCCAGCAGCCGACTCACCGACGGGAATCAGCCCCAGCATTTT. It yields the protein CASSRLTDGNQPQHF.

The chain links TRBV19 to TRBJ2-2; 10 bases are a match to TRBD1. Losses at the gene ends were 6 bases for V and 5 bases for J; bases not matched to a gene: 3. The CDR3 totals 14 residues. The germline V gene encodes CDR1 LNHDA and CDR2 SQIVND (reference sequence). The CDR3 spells CASRGQGRTGELFF. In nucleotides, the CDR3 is TGTGCCAGTAGGGGACAGGGGAGGACCGGGGAGCTGTTTTTT. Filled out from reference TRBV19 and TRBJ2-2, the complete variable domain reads DGGITQSPKYLFRKEGQNVTLSCEQNLNHDAMYWYRQDPGQGLRLIYYSQIVNDFQKGDIAEGYSVSREKKESFPLTVTSAQKNPTAFYLCASRGQGRTGELFFGEGSRLTVL.

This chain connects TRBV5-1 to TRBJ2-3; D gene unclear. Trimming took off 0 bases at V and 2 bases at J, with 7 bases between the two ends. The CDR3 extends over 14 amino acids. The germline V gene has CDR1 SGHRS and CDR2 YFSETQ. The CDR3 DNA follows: TGCGCCAGCAGCTTGGGGGTCTACACAGATACGCAGTATTTT. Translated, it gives CASSLGVYTDTQYF.

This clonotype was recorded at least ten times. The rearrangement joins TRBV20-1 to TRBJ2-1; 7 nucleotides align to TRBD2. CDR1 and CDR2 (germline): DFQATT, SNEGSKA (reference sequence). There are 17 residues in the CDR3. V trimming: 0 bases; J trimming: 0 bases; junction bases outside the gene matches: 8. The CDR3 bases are TGCAGTGCTAGAGATACCTCTAGCGGAGTCTCCTACAATGAGCAGTTCTTC. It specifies CSARDTSSGVSYNEQFF.

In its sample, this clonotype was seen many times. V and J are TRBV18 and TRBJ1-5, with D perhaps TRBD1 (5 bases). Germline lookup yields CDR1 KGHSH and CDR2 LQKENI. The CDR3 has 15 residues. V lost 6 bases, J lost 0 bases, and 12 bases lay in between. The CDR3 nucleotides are TGTGCCAGCTCCGACAGTAGGACTAGCAATCAGCCCCAGCATTTT. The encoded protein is CASSDSRTSNQPQHF.

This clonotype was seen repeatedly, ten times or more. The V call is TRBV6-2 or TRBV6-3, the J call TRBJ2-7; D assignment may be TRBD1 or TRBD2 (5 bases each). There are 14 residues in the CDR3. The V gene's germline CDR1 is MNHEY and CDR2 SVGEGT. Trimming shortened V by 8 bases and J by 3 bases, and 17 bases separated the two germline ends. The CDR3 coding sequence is TGTGCCAGCGTCGGGGCCACCCGAGGCTACGAGCAGTACTTC. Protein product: CASVGATRGYEQYF.

In DNA, the CDR3 is TGTGCCAGTAGTGGTACAGGGCGGCTTCAGCCCCAGCATTTT. Its protein product is CASSGTGRLQPQHF. The V gene is TRBV19, the J gene TRBJ1-5, with a tentative D call TRBD1 (6 bases). Germline V CDR1 and CDR2: LNHDA, SQIVND (reference sequence). This CDR3 contains 14 residues. The V and J ends lost 5 bases and 6 bases respectively, with 14 bases between them.

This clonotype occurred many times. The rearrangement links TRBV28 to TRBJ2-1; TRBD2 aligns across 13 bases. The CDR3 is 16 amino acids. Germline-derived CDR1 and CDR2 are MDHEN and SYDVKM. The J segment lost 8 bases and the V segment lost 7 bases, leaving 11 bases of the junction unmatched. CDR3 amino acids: CASTPGTSGTWYEQFF. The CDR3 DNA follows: TGTGCCAGCACCCCGGGGACTAGCGGGACGTGGTATGAGCAGTTCTTC.

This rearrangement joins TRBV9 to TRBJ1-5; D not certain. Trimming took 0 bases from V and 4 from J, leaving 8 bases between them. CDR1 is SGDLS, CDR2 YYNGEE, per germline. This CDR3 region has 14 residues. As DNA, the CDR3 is TGTGCCAGCAGCGTAGGTCCCAGAAATCAGCCCCAGCATTTT. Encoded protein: CASSVGPRNQPQHF.

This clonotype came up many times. The CDR3 nucleotides read TGCAGCGCCGGGGCGGGGACAAACACCTACGAGCAGTACTTC. Residues: CSAGAGTNTYEQYF. This rearrangement joins TRBV29-1 to TRBJ2-7; TRBD1 or TRBD2 may be the D gene (6 bases each). Germline CDR1 reads SQVTM; CDR2 reads ANQGSEA. The CDR3 totals 14 residues. The ends were cut back, 7 bases at V and 2 bases at J, with 18 bases in the middle.

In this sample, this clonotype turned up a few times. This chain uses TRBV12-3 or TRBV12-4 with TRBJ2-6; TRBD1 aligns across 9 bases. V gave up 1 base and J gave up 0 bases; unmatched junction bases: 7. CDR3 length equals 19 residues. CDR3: CASSLGRTGAFSGANVLTF. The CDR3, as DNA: TGTGCCAGCAGTTTAGGTCGGACAGGGGCGTTCTCTGGGGCCAACGTCCTGACTTTC.

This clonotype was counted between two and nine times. CDR3 sequence reads: CASSSRQGALGQPQHF. Written as DNA, the CDR3 is TGCGCCAGCAGCTCCCGACAGGGGGCTTTGGGTCAGCCCCAGCATTTT. V and J are TRBV4-1 and TRBJ1-5; 10 bases agree with TRBD1. The CDR3 is 16 residues long. Trimming removed 5 bases from V and 6 bases from J; junction bases left unmatched: 10. Germline CDR1 is MGHRA and CDR2 is YSYEKL.

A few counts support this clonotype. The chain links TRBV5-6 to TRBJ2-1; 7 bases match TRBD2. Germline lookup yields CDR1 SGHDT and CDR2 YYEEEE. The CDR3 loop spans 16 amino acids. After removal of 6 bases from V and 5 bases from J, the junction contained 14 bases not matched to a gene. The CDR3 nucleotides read TGTGCCAGCACCCACCTTCGAATAGCGGGCAACAATGAGCAGTTCTTC. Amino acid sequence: CASTHLRIAGNNEQFF.

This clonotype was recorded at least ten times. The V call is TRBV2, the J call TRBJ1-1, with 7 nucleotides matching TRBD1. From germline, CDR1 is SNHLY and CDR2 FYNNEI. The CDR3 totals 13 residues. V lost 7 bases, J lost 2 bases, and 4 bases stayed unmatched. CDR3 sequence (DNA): TGTGCCAGCACCAGGGACAGTAACACTGAAGCTTTCTTT. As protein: CASTRDSNTEAFF.

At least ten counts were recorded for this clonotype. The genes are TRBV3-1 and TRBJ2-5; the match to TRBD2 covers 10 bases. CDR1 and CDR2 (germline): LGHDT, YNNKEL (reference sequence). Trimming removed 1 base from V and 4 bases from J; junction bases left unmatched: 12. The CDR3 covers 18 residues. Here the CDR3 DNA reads TGTGCCAGCAGCCAAGTTCGGCTAGCGGGAGTGGTGGGAGAGACCCAGTACTTC. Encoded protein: CASSQVRLAGVVGETQYF.

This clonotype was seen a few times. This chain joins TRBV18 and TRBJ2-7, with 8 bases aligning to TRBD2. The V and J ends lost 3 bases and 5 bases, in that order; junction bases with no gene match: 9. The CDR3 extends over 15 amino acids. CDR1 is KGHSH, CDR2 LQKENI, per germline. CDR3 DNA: TGTGCCAGCTCACCCCGCCGGGCGGGAGGAGACGAGCAGTACTTC. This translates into CASSPRRAGGDEQYF.

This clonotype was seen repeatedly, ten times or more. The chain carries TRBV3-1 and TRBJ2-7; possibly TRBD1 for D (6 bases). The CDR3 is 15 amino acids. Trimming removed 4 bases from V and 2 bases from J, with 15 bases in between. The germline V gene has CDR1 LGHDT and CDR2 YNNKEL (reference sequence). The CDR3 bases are TGTGCCAGCAGCCCGACCTGGGACATAACCTACGAGCAGTACTTC. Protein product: CASSPTWDITYEQYF.

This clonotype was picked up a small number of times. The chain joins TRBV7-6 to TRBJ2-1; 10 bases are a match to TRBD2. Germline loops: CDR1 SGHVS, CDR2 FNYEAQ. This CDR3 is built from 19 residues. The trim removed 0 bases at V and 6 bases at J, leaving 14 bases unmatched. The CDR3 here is CASSLAGAHASGSSNEQFF. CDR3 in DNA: TGTGCCAGCAGCTTAGCAGGGGCACATGCTAGCGGGAGTAGCAATGAGCAGTTCTTC.

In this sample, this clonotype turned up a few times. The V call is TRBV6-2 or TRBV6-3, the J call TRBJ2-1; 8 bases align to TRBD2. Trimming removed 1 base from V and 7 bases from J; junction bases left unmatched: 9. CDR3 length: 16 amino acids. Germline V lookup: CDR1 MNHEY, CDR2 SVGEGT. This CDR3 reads CASSYYPTGGRNEQFF. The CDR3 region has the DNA TGTGCCAGCAGTTACTATCCAACGGGAGGGAGGAATGAGCAGTTCTTC.

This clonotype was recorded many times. CDR3 DNA sequence: TGTGCCAGCAGTTACAGCTGGGACAGGGGGGTGGGCAATCAGCCCCAGCATTTT. This codes for CASSYSWDRGVGNQPQHF. This chain connects TRBV6-5 to TRBJ1-5; 11 positions match TRBD1. Germline loops: CDR1 MNHEY, CDR2 SVGAGI. J was trimmed by 2 bases and V by 2 bases; bases with no gene match: 8. CDR3 length: 18 amino acids.